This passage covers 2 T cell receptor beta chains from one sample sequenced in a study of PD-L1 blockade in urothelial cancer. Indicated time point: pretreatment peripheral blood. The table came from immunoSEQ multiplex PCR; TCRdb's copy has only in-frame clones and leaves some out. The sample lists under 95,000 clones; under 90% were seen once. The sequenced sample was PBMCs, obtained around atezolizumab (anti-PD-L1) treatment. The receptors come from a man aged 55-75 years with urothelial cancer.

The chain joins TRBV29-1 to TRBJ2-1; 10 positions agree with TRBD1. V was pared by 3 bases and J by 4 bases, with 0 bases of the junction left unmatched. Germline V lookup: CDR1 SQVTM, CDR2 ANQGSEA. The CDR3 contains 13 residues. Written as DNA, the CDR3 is TGCAGCGTTGAGGGACAGGGGTACAATGAGCAGTTCTTC. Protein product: CSVEGQGYNEQFF.

The CDR3 sequence is CASSEHSYNSPLHF. The CDR3 nucleotides read TGTGCCAGCAGTGAACACTCCTATAATTCACCCCTCCACTTT. The gene calls are TRBV6-1 and TRBJ1-6, with D unclear. V lost 2 bases and J 0 bases, leaving 2 bases between the germline ends. Germline assignment: CDR1 MNHNS and CDR2 SASEGT. The CDR3 is 14 residues long.